This TCR beta chain was captured by sequencing in a study of blood T cell repertoires in COVID-19. Enrolled during active infection, Seattle patients were then followed longitudinally. As processed by the authors: Amplification of reference gene primers provided the estimated nucleated cell counts. Sequenced by immunoSEQ multiplex PCR; TCRdb stores in-frame clones only, minus some. The DNA was the basis for D and trimming; V, J and clone size are from that table. The table lists 200,000 to 250,000 clones, more than 80% of them singletons. V was cut by 6 bases and J by 5 bases, with 18 bases left in between. The CDR3 loop spans 15 amino acids. CDR1 and CDR2 (germline): SGHRS, YFSETQ.

V and J are TRBV5-1 and TRBJ2-1; perhaps TRBD2 as D (6 bases). The sample consisted of peripheral blood. The TCR sequence derives from a woman over 75 with COVID-19, enrolled during active disease. CDR3 nucleotide sequence: TGCGCCAGCAACGCCGTGAGGGTAGCGGACAATGAGCAGTTCTTC. Translated: CASNAVRVADNEQFF.